The T cell receptor beta chain described here comes from a study of T cell responses to AZD1222 COVID-19 vaccine. Overall study context: Samples with a second dose at about 4 or about 12 weeks were pooled together.

The CDR3 spans 16 residues. The ends were cut back, 1 base at V and 6 bases at J, with 13 bases in the middle. Germline lookup yields CDR1 MNHEY and CDR2 SVGEGT. As regards this clone: The antigen remains undetermined.

The study's findings and limits: Nearly half of spike-specific TCRs reportedly go after variant regions that carry no mutations. Donors were chiefly white British, with a greater number of females, and clonal diversity was perhaps underestimated.

The protocol was immunoSEQ multiplex PCR, while the TCRdb copy is restricted to in-frame clones and leaves out a portion. This table has approximately 110,000 clones, approximately 90% appearing once. The chain employs TRBV6-2 or TRBV6-3 and TRBJ1-6, with D tentatively TRBD1 (6 bases). The sample here was peripheral blood, taken on day 0 of AZD1222 vaccination. The receptor was isolated from an adult in good health. CDR3: CASSYYRVEGNSPLHF. CDR3 nucleotides: TGTGCCAGCAGTTACTACAGGGTTGAAGGTAATTCACCCCTCCACTTT.